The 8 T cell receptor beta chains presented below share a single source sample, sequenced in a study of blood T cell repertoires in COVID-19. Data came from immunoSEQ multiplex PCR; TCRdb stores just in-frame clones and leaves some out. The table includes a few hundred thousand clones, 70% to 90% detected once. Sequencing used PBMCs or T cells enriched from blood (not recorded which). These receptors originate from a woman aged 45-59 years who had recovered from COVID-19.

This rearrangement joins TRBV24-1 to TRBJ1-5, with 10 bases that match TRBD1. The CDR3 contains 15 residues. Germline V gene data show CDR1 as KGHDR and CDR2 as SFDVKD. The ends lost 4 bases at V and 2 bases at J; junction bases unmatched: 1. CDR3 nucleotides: TGTGCCACCAGTGAGGGGACAGGGGGCAATCAGCCCCAGCATTTT. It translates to CATSEGTGGNQPQHF.

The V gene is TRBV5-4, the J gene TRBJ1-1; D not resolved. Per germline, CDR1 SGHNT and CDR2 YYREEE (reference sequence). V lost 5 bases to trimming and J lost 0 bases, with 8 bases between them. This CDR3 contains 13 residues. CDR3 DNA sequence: TGTGCCAGCAGACAGCTCCTGAACACTGAAGCTTTCTTT. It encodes CASRQLLNTEAFF.

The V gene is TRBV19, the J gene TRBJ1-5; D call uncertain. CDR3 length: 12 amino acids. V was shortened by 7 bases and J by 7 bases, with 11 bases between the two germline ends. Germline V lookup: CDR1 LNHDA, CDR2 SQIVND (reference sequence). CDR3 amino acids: CASIDVGQPQHF. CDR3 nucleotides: TGTGCCAGTATAGATGTGGGCCAGCCCCAGCATTTT. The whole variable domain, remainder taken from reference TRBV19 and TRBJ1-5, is DGGITQSPKYLFRKEGQNVTLSCEQNLNHDAMYWYRQDPGQGLRLIYYSQIVNDFQKGDIAEGYSVSREKKESFPLTVTSAQKNPTAFYLCASIDVGQPQHFGDGTRLSIL.

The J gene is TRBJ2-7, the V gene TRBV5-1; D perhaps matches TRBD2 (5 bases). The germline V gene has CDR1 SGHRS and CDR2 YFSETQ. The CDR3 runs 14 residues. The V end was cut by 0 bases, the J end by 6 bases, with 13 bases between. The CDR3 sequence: CASSLAPGFSEQYF. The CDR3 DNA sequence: TGCGCCAGCAGCTTGGCCCCGGGGTTCTCCGAGCAGTACTTC. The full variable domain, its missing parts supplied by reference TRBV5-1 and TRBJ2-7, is KAGVTQTPRYLIKTRGQQVTLSCSPISGHRSVSWYQQTPGQGLQFLFEYFSETQRNKGNFPGRFSGRQFSNSRSEMNVSTLELGDSALYLCASSLAPGFSEQYFGPGTRLTVT.

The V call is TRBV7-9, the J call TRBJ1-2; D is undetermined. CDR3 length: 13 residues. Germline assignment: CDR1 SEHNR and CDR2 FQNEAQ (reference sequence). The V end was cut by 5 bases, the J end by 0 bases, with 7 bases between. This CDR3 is CASSHDSNYGYTF. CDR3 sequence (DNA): TGTGCCAGCAGCCATGACTCTAACTATGGCTACACCTTC.

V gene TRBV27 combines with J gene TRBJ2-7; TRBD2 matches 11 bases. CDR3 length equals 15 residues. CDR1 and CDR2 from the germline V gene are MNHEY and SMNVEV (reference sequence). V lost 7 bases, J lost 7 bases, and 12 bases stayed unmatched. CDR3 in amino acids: CASTPGTSGPGEQYF. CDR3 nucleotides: TGTGCCAGCACCCCCGGGACTAGCGGACCTGGGGAGCAGTACTTC.

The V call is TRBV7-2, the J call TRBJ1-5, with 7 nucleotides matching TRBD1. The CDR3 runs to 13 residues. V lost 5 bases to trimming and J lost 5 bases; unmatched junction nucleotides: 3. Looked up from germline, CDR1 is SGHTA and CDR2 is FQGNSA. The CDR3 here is CASSPDRDQPQHF. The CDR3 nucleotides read TGTGCCAGCAGCCCTGACAGGGATCAGCCCCAGCATTTT.

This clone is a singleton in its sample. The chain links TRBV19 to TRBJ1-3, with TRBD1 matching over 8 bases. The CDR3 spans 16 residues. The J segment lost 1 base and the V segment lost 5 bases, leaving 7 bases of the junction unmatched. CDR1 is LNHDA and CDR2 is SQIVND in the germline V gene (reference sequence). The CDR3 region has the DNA TGTGCCAGTAGTCCGGACAGGGAAGGATCTGGAAACACCATATATTTT. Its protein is CASSPDREGSGNTIYF.